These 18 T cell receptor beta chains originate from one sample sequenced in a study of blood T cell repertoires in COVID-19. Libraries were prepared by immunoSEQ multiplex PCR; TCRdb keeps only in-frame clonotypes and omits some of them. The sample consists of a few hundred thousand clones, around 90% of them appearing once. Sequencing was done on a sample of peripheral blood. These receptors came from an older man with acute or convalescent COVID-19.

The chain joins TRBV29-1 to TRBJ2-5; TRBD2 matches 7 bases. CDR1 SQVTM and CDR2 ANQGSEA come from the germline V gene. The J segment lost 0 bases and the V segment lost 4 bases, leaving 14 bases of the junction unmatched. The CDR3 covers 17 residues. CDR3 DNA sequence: TGCAGCGTTGTTGGGGGGGGACCCACCGCGTACCAAGAGACCCAGTACTTC. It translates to CSVVGGGPTAYQETQYF.

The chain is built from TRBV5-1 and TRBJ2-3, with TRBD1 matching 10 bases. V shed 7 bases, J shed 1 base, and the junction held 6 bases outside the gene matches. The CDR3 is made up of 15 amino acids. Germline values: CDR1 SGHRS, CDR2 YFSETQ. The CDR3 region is CASGSGQGGTDTQYF. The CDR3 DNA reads TGCGCCAGCGGGTCCGGACAGGGGGGCACAGATACGCAGTATTTT.

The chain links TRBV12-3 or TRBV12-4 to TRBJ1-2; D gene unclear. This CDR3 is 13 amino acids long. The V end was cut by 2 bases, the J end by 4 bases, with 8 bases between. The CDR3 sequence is CASSLSGSYGYTF. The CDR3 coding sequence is TGTGCCAGCAGTTTATCGGGGTCCTATGGCTACACCTTC.

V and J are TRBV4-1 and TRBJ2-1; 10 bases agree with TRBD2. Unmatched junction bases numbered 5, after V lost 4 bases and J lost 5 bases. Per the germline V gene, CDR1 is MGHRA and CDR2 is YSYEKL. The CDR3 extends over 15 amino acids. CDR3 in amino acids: CASSLRAGGDNEQFF. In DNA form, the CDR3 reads TGCGCCAGCAGCCTCCGAGCGGGAGGGGACAATGAGCAGTTCTTC.

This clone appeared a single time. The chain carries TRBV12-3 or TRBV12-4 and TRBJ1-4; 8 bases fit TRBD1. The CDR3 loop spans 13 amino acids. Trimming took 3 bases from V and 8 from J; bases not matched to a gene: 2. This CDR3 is CASSFAGGEKLFF. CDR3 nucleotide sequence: TGTGCCAGCAGTTTTGCAGGGGGCGAAAAACTGTTTTTT.

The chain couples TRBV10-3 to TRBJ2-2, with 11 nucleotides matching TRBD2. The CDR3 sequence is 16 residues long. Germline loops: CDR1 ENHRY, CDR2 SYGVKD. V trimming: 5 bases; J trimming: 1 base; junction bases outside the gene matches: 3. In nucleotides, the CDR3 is TGTGCCATCAGTCGGGGGACTAGCGGGAACACCGGGGAGCTGTTTTTT. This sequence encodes CAISRGTSGNTGELFF.

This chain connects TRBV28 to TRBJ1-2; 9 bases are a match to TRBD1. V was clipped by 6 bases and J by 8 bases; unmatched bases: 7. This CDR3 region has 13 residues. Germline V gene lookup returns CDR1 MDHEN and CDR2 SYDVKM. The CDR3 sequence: CASSSTGGGGYTF. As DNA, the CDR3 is TGTGCCAGCAGCTCAACAGGGGGCGGCGGCTACACCTTC.

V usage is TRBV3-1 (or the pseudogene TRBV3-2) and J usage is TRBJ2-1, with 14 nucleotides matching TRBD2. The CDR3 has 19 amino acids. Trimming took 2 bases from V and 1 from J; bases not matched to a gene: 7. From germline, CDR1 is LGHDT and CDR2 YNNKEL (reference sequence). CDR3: CASSQTGLAGAGSYNEQFF. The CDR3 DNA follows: TGTGCCAGCAGCCAAACGGGACTAGCGGGAGCAGGGTCCTACAATGAGCAGTTCTTC.

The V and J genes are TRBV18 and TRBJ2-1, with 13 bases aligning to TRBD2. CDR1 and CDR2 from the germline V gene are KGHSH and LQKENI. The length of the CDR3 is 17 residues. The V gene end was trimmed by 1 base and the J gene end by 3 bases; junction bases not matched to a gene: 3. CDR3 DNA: TGTGCCAGCTCACCACTTGGGACTAGCGGGAACTACAATGAGCAGTTCTTC. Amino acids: CASSPLGTSGNYNEQFF.

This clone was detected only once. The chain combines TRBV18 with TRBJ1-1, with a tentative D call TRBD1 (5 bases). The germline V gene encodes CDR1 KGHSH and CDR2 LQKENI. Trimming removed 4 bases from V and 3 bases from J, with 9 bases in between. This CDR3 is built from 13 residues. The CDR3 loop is CASSRVRDTEAFF. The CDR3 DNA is TGTGCCAGCTCACGCGTCAGGGACACTGAAGCTTTCTTT. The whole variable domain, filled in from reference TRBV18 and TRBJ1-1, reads NAGVMQNPRHLVRRRGQEARLRCSPMKGHSHVYWYRQLPEEGLKFMVYLQKENIIDESGMPKERFSAEFPKEGPSILRIQQVVRGDSAAYFCASSRVRDTEAFFGQGTRLTVV.

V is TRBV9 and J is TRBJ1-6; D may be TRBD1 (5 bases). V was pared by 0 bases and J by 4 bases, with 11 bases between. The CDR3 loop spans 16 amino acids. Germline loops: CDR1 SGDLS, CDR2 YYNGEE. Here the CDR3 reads CASSVGNPGYNSPLHF. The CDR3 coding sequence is TGTGCCAGCAGCGTAGGGAACCCAGGGTATAATTCACCCCTCCACTTT.

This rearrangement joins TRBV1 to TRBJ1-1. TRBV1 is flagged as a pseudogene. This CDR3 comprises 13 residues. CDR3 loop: CTSERRGDTEAFF. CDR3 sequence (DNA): TGCACCAGCGAACGGCGGGGCGACACTGAAGCTTTCTTT.

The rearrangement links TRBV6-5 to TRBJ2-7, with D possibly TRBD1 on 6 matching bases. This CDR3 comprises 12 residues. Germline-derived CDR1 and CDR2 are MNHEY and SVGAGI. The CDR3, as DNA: TGTGTCTCAGGGGAACAGTCCTACGAGCAGTACTTC. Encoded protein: CVSGEQSYEQYF.

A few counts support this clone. This chain's CDR3 is CASSLTGNTEAFF. The CDR3 bases are TGTGCCAGCAGCCTGACAGGGAACACTGAAGCTTTCTTT. The chain couples TRBV14 to TRBJ1-1; maybe TRBD1 (6 bases). The CDR3 extends over 13 amino acids. Germline CDR1 reads SGHDN; CDR2 reads FVKESK. Trimming removed 4 bases from V and 1 base from J, with 7 bases in between.

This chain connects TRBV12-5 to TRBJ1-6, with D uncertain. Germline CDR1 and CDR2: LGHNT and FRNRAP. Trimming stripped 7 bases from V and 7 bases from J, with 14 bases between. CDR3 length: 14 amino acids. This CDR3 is CASAETPENSPLHF. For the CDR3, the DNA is TGTGCTAGTGCCGAAACCCCTGAGAATTCACCCCTCCACTTT. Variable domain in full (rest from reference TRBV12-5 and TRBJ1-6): DARVTQTPRHKVTEMGQEVTMRCQPILGHNTVFWYRQTMMQGLELLAYFRNRAPLDDSGMPKDRFSAEMPDATLATLKIQPSEPRDSAVYFCASAETPENSPLHFGNGTRLTVT.

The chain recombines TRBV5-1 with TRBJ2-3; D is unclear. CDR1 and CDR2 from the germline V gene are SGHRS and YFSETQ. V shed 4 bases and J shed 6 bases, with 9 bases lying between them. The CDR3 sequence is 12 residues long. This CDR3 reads CASSATMDTQYF. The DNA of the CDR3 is TGCGCCAGCAGCGCTACGATGGATACGCAGTATTTT.

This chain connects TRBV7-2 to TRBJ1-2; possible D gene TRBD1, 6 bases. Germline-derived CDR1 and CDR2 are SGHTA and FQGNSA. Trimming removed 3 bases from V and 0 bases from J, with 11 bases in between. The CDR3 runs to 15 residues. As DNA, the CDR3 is TGTGCCAGCAGCTTTAGAAAGGGGGCTAACTATGGCTACACCTTC. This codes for CASSFRKGANYGYTF. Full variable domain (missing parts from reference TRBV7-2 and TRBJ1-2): GAGVSQSPSNKVTEKGKDVELRCDPISGHTALYWYRQSLGQGLEFLIYFQGNSAPDKSGLPSDRFSAERTGGSVSTLTIQRTQQEDSAVYLCASSFRKGANYGYTFGSGTRLTVV.

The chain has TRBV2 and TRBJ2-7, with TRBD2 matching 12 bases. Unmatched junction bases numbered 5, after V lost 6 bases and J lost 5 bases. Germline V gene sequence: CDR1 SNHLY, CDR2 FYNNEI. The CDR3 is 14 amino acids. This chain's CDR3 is CASRGLAGSNEQYF. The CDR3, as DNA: TGTGCCAGCAGAGGACTAGCGGGAAGCAACGAGCAGTACTTC.